A selection of T cell receptor beta chains follows, all from one sample in a study of beta chain features in type 1 diabetes. Sequencing used immunoSEQ multiplex PCR; TCRdb keeps in-frame clones, though not all of them. The table has around 140,000 clones, less than 15% seen once. Sequenced material: central memory CD4+ T cells from blood. The source of these receptors is a man aged 18 to 29 with type 1 diabetes. Both conserved end residues are part of each CDR3. The D gene is left open where the match is weak. Clone size appears in some rows only: once, few, many, or a class for an expanded clone.

j_call d_call cdr3_length clone_size v_call cdr3_nt cdr3_aa
TRBJ2-5 TRBD1 15 . TRBV6-1 TGTGCCAGCAGTGATGGGACAGGGGTACAAGAGACCCAGTACTTC CASSDGTGVQETQYF
TRBJ1-1 TRBD1 15 . TRBV9 TGTGCCAGCAGCACCCGGACAGGGGGCAACACTGAAGCTTTCTTT CASSTRTGGNTEAFF
TRBJ2-2 . 16 few TRBV27 TGTGCCAGCAGTTTACCCGACGCTCCGAACACCGGGGAGCTGTTTTTT CASSLPDAPNTGELFF
TRBJ2-7 . 12 . TRBV28 TGTGCCAGCAGGTCGGGACCCACCCAGCAGTACTTC CASRSGPTQQYF
TRBJ2-7 . 14 . TRBV6-5 TGTGCCAGCAGTTACAACAGGGTCGGCTACGAGCAGTACTTC CASSYNRVGYEQYF
TRBJ1-6 . 15 . TRBV4-2 TGTGCCAGCAGCCAAGTCGCCGTATCGGATTCACCCCTCCACTTT CASSQVAVSDSPLHF
TRBJ1-5 . 14 few TRBV2 TGTGCCAGCAGTCGGCAGGACTTGGATCAGCCCCAGCATTTT CASSRQDLDQPQHF
TRBJ2-1 . 15 . TRBV11-2 TGTGCCAGCAGCCCCCCGGGTGGGCTATACAATGAGCAGTTCTTC CASSPPGGLYNEQFF
TRBJ2-1 TRBD2 17 few TRBV7-2 TGTGCCAGCAGCTTAGACCCCTTAGCGGGGGGGATTAGAGAGCAGTTCTTC CASSLDPLAGGIREQFF
TRBJ1-1 . 8 few TRBV29-1 TGCAGCGTTGAAGGAGCTTTCTTT CSVEGAFF
TRBJ2-2 TRBD1 14 few TRBV29-1 TGCAGCGTGAGACAGGGTGGGGGATCCGGGGAGCTGTTTTTT CSVRQGGGSGELFF
TRBJ2-2 TRBD2 17 . TRBV19 TGTGCCAGTAGTATGAACGGACTAGCGGGGAACACCGGGGAGCTGTTTTTT CASSMNGLAGNTGELFF
TRBJ1-2 . 16 . TRBV7-2 TGTGCCAGCAGCGCCGATCCAACAGGACCCGGGAATGGCTACACCTTC CASSADPTGPGNGYTF
TRBJ1-4 . 16 few TRBV28 TGTGCCAGCAGAACTCCGGGAACAACAACTAATGAAAAACTGTTTTTT CASRTPGTTTNEKLFF
TRBJ1-2 . 14 few TRBV7-9 TGTGCCAGCAGTCCGAGTCCCCGGGACTATGGCTACACCTTC CASSPSPRDYGYTF
TRBJ2-7 TRBD2 14 few TRBV14 TGTGCCAGCAGCCAAGCCGGGACTAGAAACGAGCAGTACTTC CASSQAGTRNEQYF
TRBJ1-2 . 11 few TRBV19 TGTGCCAGTAGAACACTGGATGGCTACACCTTC CASRTLDGYTF
TRBJ1-1 . 11 few TRBV20-1 TGCAGTGCCGGGCCGGGCACTGAAGCTTTCTTT CSAGPGTEAFF
TRBJ2-5 TRBD2 15 . TRBV5-4 TGTGCCAGCAGCGCGGGACTAGCGTCCGAAGAGACCCAGTACTTC CASSAGLASEETQYF
TRBJ1-2 . 11 . TRBV2 TGTGCCAGCACTTATCTCGATGGCTACACCTTC CASTYLDGYTF
TRBJ1-3 . 12 few TRBV30 TGTGCCTGGAGAAGAGGGGTTGACACCATATATTTT CAWRRGVDTIYF
TRBJ1-2 TRBD1 15 few TRBV30 TGTGCCCGTCCACACCCGGGACAGGGTAATGATGGCTACACCTTC CARPHPGQGNDGYTF
TRBJ2-2 . 13 . TRBV29-1 TGCAGCGGGTTAGTGCCCAACACCGGGGAGCTGTTTTTT CSGLVPNTGELFF
TRBJ2-3 . 14 few TRBV18 TGTGCCAGCTCACTCAGACAGGGCACAGATACGCAGTATTTT CASSLRQGTDTQYF
TRBJ2-2 . 15 few TRBV5-6 TGTGCCAGCAGCTGGGCCACACTTAACACCGGGGAGCTGTTTTTT CASSWATLNTGELFF
TRBJ2-5 TRBD1 16 . TRBV15 TGTGCCACCAGCAGAGGGGGTCAGGGACAGATAGAGACCCAGTACTTC CATSRGGQGQIETQYF
TRBJ2-1 . 11 . TRBV28 TGTGCCAGCAGTGAGTACAATGAGCAGTTCTTC CASSEYNEQFF